These T cell receptor beta chains were read from a single sample in a study of T cells after yellow fever vaccination. In TCRdb, the 5' RACE reads were re-called with MiXCR into one record per CDR3 protein. In the table there are 350,000 to 450,000 distinct CDR3 sequences, 18% of which are singletons. Here the sequenced sample was PBMCs, taken before the yellow fever booster vaccination. These receptors came from a man in his late teens or twenties who received the YFV17D yellow fever vaccine. CDR3s include the opening cysteine and the closing phenylalanine or tryptophan. D genes are given only for firm matches. Rows give clone size only sometimes, using once, few, many, or a class for an expanded clone.

j_call,d_call,clone_size,v_call,cdr3_aa,cdr3_nt
TRBJ2-3,TRBD2,.,TRBV5-1,CASPTASGDRDTQYF,TGCGCCAGCCCTACGGCTAGCGGGGACCGAGATACGCAGTATTTT
TRBJ1-1,.,few,TRBV11-2,CASRRFRGNTNTEAFF,TGTGCCAGCAGGCGATTCAGGGGAAATACGAACACTGAAGCTTTCTTT
TRBJ1-2,TRBD1,.,TRBV7-2,CASSSRQGEDGYTF,TGTGCCAGCAGCTCTAGACAGGGAGAGGATGGCTACACCTTC
TRBJ1-5,.,few,TRBV10-2,CASSESGSNQPQHF,TGCGCCAGCAGTGAGTCGGGGAGTAATCAGCCCCAGCATTTT
TRBJ2-1,.,many,TRBV7-8,CASSAWINNEQFF,TGTGCCAGCAGCGCCTGGATCAACAATGAGCAGTTCTTC
TRBJ2-3,TRBD2,.,TRBV19,CASSGRGSGRLTQYF,TGTGCCAGTAGTGGGCGGGGTAGCGGGAGGCTGACGCAGTATTTT
TRBJ1-6,.,few,TRBV7-3,CASSLSGIPYNSPLHF,TGTGCCAGCAGCTTAAGTGGGATCCCCTATAATTCACCCCTCCACTTT
TRBJ1-1,.,.,TRBV10-2,CASSESNTEAFF,TGCGCCAGCAGTGAGTCAAACACTGAAGCTTTCTTT
TRBJ1-1,TRBD1,.,TRBV5-5,CASSWLGMDRENTEAFF,TGTGCCAGCAGCTGGTTGGGAATGGACAGGGAGAACACTGAAGCTTTCTTT
TRBJ1-6,TRBD1,few,TRBV20-1,CSASGTGARYNSPLHF,TGCAGTGCTTCCGGGACAGGGGCCCGATATAATTCACCCCTCCACTTT
TRBJ2-3,.,.,TRBV6-5,CASSYGRPTDTQYF,TGTGCCAGCAGTTACGGCCGTCCCACAGATACGCAGTATTTT
TRBJ2-2,.,.,TRBV7-3,CASSFNTGANTGELFF,TGTGCCAGCAGCTTCAACACGGGTGCGAACACCGGGGAGCTGTTTTTT
TRBJ2-3,.,.,TRBV12-3/TRBV12-4,CASTTLTDTQYF,TGTGCCAGCACAACCCTCACAGATACGCAGTATTTT
TRBJ2-4,TRBD1,few,TRBV12-5,CASGLGQGITKNIQYF,TGTGCTAGTGGTTTGGGACAGGGTATCACTAAAAACATTCAGTACTTC
TRBJ2-7,.,.,TRBV11-2,CASSLEASQIYEQYF,TGTGCCAGCAGCTTAGAAGCGTCGCAGATCTACGAGCAGTACTTC
TRBJ2-1,.,few,TRBV12-3/TRBV12-4,CASMGTGGYNEQFF,TGTGCCAGCATGGGCACTGGCGGGTACAATGAGCAGTTCTTC
TRBJ2-1,TRBD2,few,TRBV5-6,CASSSLGRGLHEQFF,TGTGCCAGCAGCTCCTTGGGGAGGGGCCTCCATGAGCAGTTCTTC
TRBJ1-2,.,few,TRBV20-1,CSAREPGGDYGYTF,TGCAGTGCTAGAGAGCCGGGGGGAGACTATGGCTACACCTTC
TRBJ2-7,.,few,TRBV3-1,CASSQAAVFYF,TGTGCCAGCAGCCAAGCCGCAGTTTTCTACTTC
TRBJ1-4,.,.,TRBV12-3/TRBV12-4,CASRLVGVVEKLFF,TGTGCCAGCAGGCTTGTGGGCGTCGTTGAAAAACTGTTTTTT
TRBJ1-4,.,once,TRBV7-9,CASSFAGVNEKLSF,TGTGCCAGCAGCTTCGCCGGAGTTAATGAAAAACTGTCTTTT
TRBJ2-2,.,.,TRBV20-1,CSAAHRDLTGELFF,TGCAGTGCTGCACACCGGGATCTCACCGGGGAGCTGTTTTTT
TRBJ2-7,TRBD2,.,TRBV20-1,CSASGLAGYEQYF,TGCAGTGCTTCCGGACTAGCAGGTTACGAGCAGTACTTC
TRBJ1-1,.,.,TRBV6-2/TRBV6-3,CASSTPETPRAFF,TGTGCCAGCAGTACCCCCGAGACCCCCAGGGCTTTCTTT
TRBJ1-1,TRBD1,few,TRBV2,CASRFAGTVNTEAFF,TGTGCCAGCAGGTTTGCCGGGACAGTGAACACTGAAGCTTTCTTT
TRBJ1-1,.,.,TRBV4-3,CASSQSQNTEAFF,TGCGCCAGCAGCCAATCCCAGAACACTGAAGCTTTCTTT
TRBJ2-2,TRBD2,.,TRBV27,CASKAGAGELFF,TGTGCCAGCAAGGCGGGGGCCGGGGAGCTGTTTTTT
TRBJ2-1,TRBD2,.,TRBV7-2,CASRLTSGRLGNEQFF,TGTGCCAGCAGACTGACTAGCGGGAGACTCGGGAATGAGCAGTTCTTC
TRBJ2-3,.,few,TRBV6-4,CASSDSGGSADTQYF,TGTGCCAGCAGTGACTCTGGGGGGTCCGCAGATACGCAGTATTTT
TRBJ2-1,.,many,TRBV20-1,CSARQVISSYNEQFF,TGCAGTGCTAGGCAAGTGATTAGCTCCTACAATGAGCAGTTCTTC
TRBJ1-1,TRBD1,.,TRBV28,CASSLLGRGREAFF,TGTGCCAGCAGTTTATTAGGGAGGGGGCGAGAAGCTTTCTTT
TRBJ2-2,.,few,TRBV20-1,CSAYVDPPGELFF,TGCAGTGCATACGTCGATCCTCCAGGGGAGCTGTTTTTT
TRBJ2-5,.,few,TRBV7-9,CASRNKNQETQYF,TGTGCCAGCAGGAACAAAAACCAAGAGACCCAGTACTTC
TRBJ2-2,TRBD1,few,TRBV18,CASSPRPRTGVGGELFF,TGTGCCAGCTCACCACGCCCCAGGACAGGGGTTGGCGGGGAGCTGTTTTTT
TRBJ2-7,TRBD2,few,TRBV20-1,CSASRLAGVYEQYF,TGCAGTGCTTCCCGACTAGCGGGGGTTTACGAGCAGTACTTC
TRBJ1-1,.,few,TRBV12-3/TRBV12-4,CASSLRGIEAFF,TGTGCCAGCAGTTTAAGGGGGATTGAAGCTTTCTTT
TRBJ1-5,.,.,TRBV6-1,CASSQGSGNQPQHF,TGTGCCAGCAGCCAGGGGTCGGGCAATCAGCCCCAGCATTTT
TRBJ2-5,.,.,TRBV7-2,CASSLVVGGETQYF,TGTGCCAGCAGCTTAGTCGTCGGAGGGGAGACCCAGTACTTC
TRBJ2-3,TRBD1,.,TRBV4-3,CASSQKGTGSDTQYF,TGCGCCAGCAGCCAAAAAGGGACAGGGTCAGATACGCAGTATTTT
TRBJ1-2,.,.,TRBV24-1,CATPRTEQGYTF,TGTGCCACACCAAGGACAGAGCAGGGCTACACCTTC
TRBJ1-1,TRBD1,few,TRBV6-5,CASSYSPGQGKAFF,TGTGCCAGCAGTTACTCACCGGGACAGGGAAAAGCTTTCTTT
TRBJ2-1,TRBD2,few,TRBV5-5,CASSRMASGGANEQFF,TGTGCCAGCAGCAGAATGGCTAGCGGGGGGGCAAATGAGCAGTTCTTC
TRBJ2-5,.,many,TRBV29-1,CSVGQETQYF,TGCAGCGTTGGCCAAGAGACCCAGTACTTC
TRBJ1-5,.,few,TRBV25-1,CASSVTGSNQPQHF,TGTGCCAGCAGCGTCACAGGTAGCAATCAGCCCCAGCATTTT
TRBJ1-4,.,.,TRBV2,CASNRGQSEKLFF,TGTGCCAGCAACCGGGGGCAAAGTGAAAAACTGTTTTTT
TRBJ2-2,TRBD2,few,TRBV24-1,CATSEPGLAGGELFF,TGTGCCACCAGTGAGCCGGGACTAGCGGGCGGGGAGCTGTTTTTT